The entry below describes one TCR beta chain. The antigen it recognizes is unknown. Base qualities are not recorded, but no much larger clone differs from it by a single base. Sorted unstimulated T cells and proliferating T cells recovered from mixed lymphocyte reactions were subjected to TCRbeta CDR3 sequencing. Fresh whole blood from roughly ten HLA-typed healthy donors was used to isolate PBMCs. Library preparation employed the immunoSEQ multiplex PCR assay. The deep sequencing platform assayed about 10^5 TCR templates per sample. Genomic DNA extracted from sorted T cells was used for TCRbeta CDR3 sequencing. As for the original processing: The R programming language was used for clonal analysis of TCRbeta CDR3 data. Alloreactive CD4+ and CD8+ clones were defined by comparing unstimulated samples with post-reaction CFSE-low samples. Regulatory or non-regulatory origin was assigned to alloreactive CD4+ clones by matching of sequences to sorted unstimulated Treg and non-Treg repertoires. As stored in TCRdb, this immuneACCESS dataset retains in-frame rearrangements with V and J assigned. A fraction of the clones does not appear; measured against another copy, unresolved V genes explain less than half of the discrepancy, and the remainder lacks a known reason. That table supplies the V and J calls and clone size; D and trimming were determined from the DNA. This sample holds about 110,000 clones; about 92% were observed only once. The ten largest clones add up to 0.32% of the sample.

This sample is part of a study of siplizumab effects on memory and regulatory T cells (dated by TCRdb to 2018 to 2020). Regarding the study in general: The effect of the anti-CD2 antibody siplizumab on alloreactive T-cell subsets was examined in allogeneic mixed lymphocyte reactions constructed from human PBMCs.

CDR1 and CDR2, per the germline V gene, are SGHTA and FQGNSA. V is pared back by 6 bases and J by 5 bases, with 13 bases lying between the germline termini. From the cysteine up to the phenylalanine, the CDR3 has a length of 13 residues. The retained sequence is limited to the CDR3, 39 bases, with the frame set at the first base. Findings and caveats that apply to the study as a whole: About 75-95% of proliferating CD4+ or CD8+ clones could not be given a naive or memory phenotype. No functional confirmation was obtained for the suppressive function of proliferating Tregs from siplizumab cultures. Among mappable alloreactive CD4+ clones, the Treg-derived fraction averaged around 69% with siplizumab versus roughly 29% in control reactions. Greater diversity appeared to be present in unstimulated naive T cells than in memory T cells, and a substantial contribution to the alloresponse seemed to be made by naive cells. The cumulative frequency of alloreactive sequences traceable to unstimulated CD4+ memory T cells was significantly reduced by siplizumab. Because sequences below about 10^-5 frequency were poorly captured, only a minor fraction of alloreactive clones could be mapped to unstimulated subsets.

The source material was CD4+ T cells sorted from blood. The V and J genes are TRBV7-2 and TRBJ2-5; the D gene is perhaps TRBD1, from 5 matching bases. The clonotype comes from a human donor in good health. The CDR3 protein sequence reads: CASRGGSGETQYF. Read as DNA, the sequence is TGTGCCAGCAGGGGCGGTTCAGGGGAGACCCAGTACTTC.